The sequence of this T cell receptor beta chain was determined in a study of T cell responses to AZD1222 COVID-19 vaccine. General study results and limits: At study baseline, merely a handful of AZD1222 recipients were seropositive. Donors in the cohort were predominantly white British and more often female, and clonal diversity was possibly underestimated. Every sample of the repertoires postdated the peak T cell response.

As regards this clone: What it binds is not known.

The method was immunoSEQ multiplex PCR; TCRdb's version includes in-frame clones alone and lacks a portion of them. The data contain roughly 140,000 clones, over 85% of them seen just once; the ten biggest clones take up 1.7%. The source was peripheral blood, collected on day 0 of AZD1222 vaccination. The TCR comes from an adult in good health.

The CDR3 sequence: CASSLEREIYNEQFF. As DNA, the CDR3 is TGCGCCAGCAGCTTGGAGAGGGAAATCTACAATGAGCAGTTCTTC. The chain combines TRBV5-1 with TRBJ2-1; a weak D match, TRBD2 (5 bases). The V gene lost 0 bases and the J gene lost 3 bases, with 10 bases spanning the gap. The CDR3 is made up of 15 amino acids. Germline V gives CDR1 SGHRS, CDR2 YFSETQ. Full variable domain (outside the CDR3, taken from reference TRBV5-1 and TRBJ2-1): KAGVTQTPRYLIKTRGQQVTLSCSPISGHRSVSWYQQTPGQGLQFLFEYFSETQRNKGNFPGRFSGRQFSNSRSEMNVSTLELGDSALYLCASSLEREIYNEQFFGPGTRLTVL.